This is a list of T cell receptor beta chains from one sample in a study of T cells in Graves' hyperthyroidism and ophthalmopathy. TCRdb reprocessed the multiplex PCR reads via MiXCR and lists one record per CDR3 protein. In the table there are more than 35,000 distinct CDR3 sequences, roughly 50% of which are singletons. Input material: peripheral blood or thyroid tissue (not recorded which). The source of these receptors is a woman aged 45 to 65 with Graves' hyperthyroidism. Each CDR3 is given with its conserved first and last residue. The order of the fields is J gene, D gene, clone size, V gene, CDR3 DNA, CDR3 protein. The D gene is left open where the match is weak. Expanded clones get a size class; other rows say once, few or many, or leave the size out.

J: TRBJ2-5; D: TRBD2; size: many; V: TRBV7-2; DNA: TGTGCCAGCAGCTTAGAGTCTAGCGGAGGAGAGACCCAGTACTTC; CDR3: CASSLESSGGETQYF
J: TRBJ1-2; D: NA; size: once; V: TRBV2; DNA: TGTGCCAGCAGTGCAAAACAGGGAGGTGGTGGCTACACCTTC; CDR3: CASSAKQGGGGYTF
J: TRBJ1-4; D: TRBD1; size: many; V: TRBV4-3; DNA: TGCGCCAGCAGCCAAGACCGGGACAGGGGTCTGTTTTTT; CDR3: CASSQDRDRGLFF
J: TRBJ2-2; D: TRBD1; size: many; V: TRBV9; DNA: TGTGCCAGCAGCGCACCGACAGGGGGCACCGGGGAGCTGTTTTTT; CDR3: CASSAPTGGTGELFF
J: TRBJ1-1; D: NA; size: many; V: TRBV28; DNA: TGTGCCAGCAGTCTCTATAACACTGAAGCTTTCTTT; CDR3: CASSLYNTEAFF
J: TRBJ1-1; D: NA; size: many; V: TRBV6-5; DNA: TGTGCCAGCAGTTCCCTACCGACAGCCCTGAACACTGAAGCTTTCTTT; CDR3: CASSSLPTALNTEAFF
J: TRBJ1-1; D: TRBD1; size: few; V: TRBV30; DNA: TGTGCCTACAGGACAGGGGGTCAGCGGGGGAACACTGAAGCTTTCTTT; CDR3: CAYRTGGQRGNTEAFF
J: TRBJ1-1; D: TRBD1; size: many; V: TRBV7-3; DNA: TGTGCCAGCAGCTCACAGGGGGCTGGCACTGAAGCTTTCTTT; CDR3: CASSSQGAGTEAFF
J: TRBJ2-2; D: TRBD2; size: NA; V: TRBV20-1; DNA: TGCAGTGCAAGGCCCGGGAGGGTAACCGGGGAGCTGTTTTTT; CDR3: CSARPGRVTGELFF
J: TRBJ1-2; D: NA; size: many; V: TRBV27; DNA: TGTGCCAGCAGTTTCGGGGGCAACTATGGCTACACCTTC; CDR3: CASSFGGNYGYTF
J: TRBJ1-5; D: NA; size: many; V: TRBV2; DNA: TGTGCCAGCAGTGCCTGGGGGCAGCCCCAGCATTTT; CDR3: CASSAWGQPQHF
J: TRBJ2-5; D: NA; size: NA; V: TRBV20-1; DNA: TGCAGTGCTAGAGCGTTTAAGACCGGGGAGACCCAGTACTTC; CDR3: CSARAFKTGETQYF
J: TRBJ2-5; D: NA; size: many; V: TRBV20-1; DNA: TGCAGTGCTAGAAACGGACAGCAAGAGACCCAGTACTTC; CDR3: CSARNGQQETQYF
J: TRBJ1-5; D: NA; size: NA; V: TRBV2; DNA: TGTGCCAGCAGTGAACAACCGAGTATGTGGTGGCATTTT; CDR3: CASSEQPSMWWHF
J: TRBJ2-1; D: NA; size: NA; V: TRBV7-3; DNA: TGTGCCAGCAGCCAAGTAGGGGGTCTAGAAGGGATCTTC; CDR3: CASSQVGGLEGIF
J: TRBJ2-7; D: NA; size: large; V: TRBV10-3; DNA: TGTGCCATCAGTATTGAGGGCTACGAGCAGTACTTC; CDR3: CAISIEGYEQYF
J: TRBJ1-2; D: TRBD1; size: few; V: TRBV10-3; DNA: TGTGCCAGCAGCCCCCCAGGGGGCGACTATGGCTACACCTTC; CDR3: CASSPPGGDYGYTF
J: TRBJ2-7; D: NA; size: NA; V: TRBV7-8; DNA: TGTGCCAGCAGCTTAGCGTACCGCGGGACCTACTCCTACGAGCAGTACTTC; CDR3: CASSLAYRGTYSYEQYF
J: TRBJ2-3; D: NA; size: few; V: TRBV28; DNA: TGTGCCAGCAGTAGGAACACAGATACGCAGTATTTT; CDR3: CASSRNTDTQYF
J: TRBJ1-1; D: TRBD1; size: NA; V: TRBV7-9; DNA: TGTGCCAGCAGCTTAGCCGGGACAGGAGAGAAAGCTTTCTTT; CDR3: CASSLAGTGEKAFF
J: TRBJ1-4; D: NA; size: NA; V: TRBV7-2; DNA: TGTGCCGGCAGCTTAGAGCAGGGTGAAAAACTGTTTTTT; CDR3: CAGSLEQGEKLFF
J: TRBJ2-3; D: NA; size: many; V: TRBV7-2; DNA: TGTGCCAGCAGCTTAGGGTTGGGAGAAGTTGGGTACACAGATACGCAGTATTTT; CDR3: CASSLGLGEVGYTDTQYF
J: TRBJ2-7; D: NA; size: medium-sized; V: TRBV29-1; DNA: TGCAGCGTTGGGGTGGGAGGAGGGGTCTACGAGCAGTACTTC; CDR3: CSVGVGGGVYEQYF
J: TRBJ2-6; D: TRBD1; size: NA; V: TRBV7-9; DNA: TGTGCCAGCAGCGGTAGGGGGCTCGAAGCTTTC; CDR3: CASSGRGLEAF
J: TRBJ1-2; D: NA; size: NA; V: TRBV5-8; DNA: TGTGCCAGCAGCTTGGGTCCGGGGGATGGCTACACCTTC; CDR3: CASSLGPGDGYTF
J: TRBJ1-2; D: NA; size: many; V: TRBV7-9; DNA: TGTGCCAGCAGTAACACCGAGGGATCTGGCTACACCTTC; CDR3: CASSNTEGSGYTF
J: TRBJ2-7; D: NA; size: many; V: TRBV7-6; DNA: TGTGCCAGCAGCCCCATCGGGGGTTCTTACGAGCAGTACTTC; CDR3: CASSPIGGSYEQYF
J: TRBJ1-2; D: TRBD1; size: medium-sized; V: TRBV2; DNA: TGTGCCAGCAGAAGGGACAGGGGGAACAACTATGGCTACACCTTC; CDR3: CASRRDRGNNYGYTF
J: TRBJ1-1; D: NA; size: many; V: TRBV9; DNA: TGTGCCAGCAGCGTAGACGGTAAGAACACTGAAGCTTTCTTT; CDR3: CASSVDGKNTEAFF
J: TRBJ2-7; D: TRBD1; size: NA; V: TRBV10-3; DNA: TGTGCCATCAGCCCGGGACAGGGGTCCTACGAGCAGTACTTC; CDR3: CAISPGQGSYEQYF
J: TRBJ2-5; D: TRBD2; size: NA; V: TRBV7-9; DNA: TGTGCCAGCAGCTCTAACCTAGCGGGAGATCCCCAACAGACCCTATACTTC; CDR3: CASSSNLAGDPQQTLYF
J: TRBJ1-5; D: NA; size: NA; V: TRBV20-1; DNA: TGCAGTGCTAGGGCAGGGGATCAGCCCCAGCATTTT; CDR3: CSARAGDQPQHF
J: TRBJ1-2; D: NA; size: many; V: TRBV5-1; DNA: TGCGCCAGCAGCTTGGAGGTGGGAATCAACTATGGCTACACCTTC; CDR3: CASSLEVGINYGYTF
J: TRBJ2-5; D: TRBD2; size: NA; V: TRBV25-1; DNA: TGTGCCACCAAAGGACTAGCACGGCAAGAGACCCAGTACTTC; CDR3: CATKGLARQETQYF
J: TRBJ1-1; D: NA; size: many; V: TRBV6-6; DNA: TGTGCCAGCAGCAAGGGGGACCCTGAAGCTTTCTTT; CDR3: CASSKGDPEAFF
J: TRBJ1-1; D: NA; size: few; V: TRBV10-2; DNA: TGCGCCAGCATGAGTGCCGCGAACACTGAAGCTTTCTTT; CDR3: CASMSAANTEAFF
J: TRBJ1-1; D: TRBD1; size: many; V: TRBV27; DNA: TGTGCCAGCAGTTTCCGGGACAGCCATGAAGCTTTCTTT; CDR3: CASSFRDSHEAFF
J: TRBJ2-5; D: TRBD1; size: many; V: TRBV10-2; DNA: TGCGCCAGCAGGGGACAGGGTGGGGAGACCCAGTACTTC; CDR3: CASRGQGGETQYF
J: TRBJ2-5; D: NA; size: once; V: TRBV9; DNA: TGTGCCAGCAGCCCCACAGGGACCCAAGAGACCCAGTACTTC; CDR3: CASSPTGTQETQYF
J: TRBJ1-2; D: TRBD1; size: NA; V: TRBV12-3/TRBV12-4; DNA: TGTGCCAGCAGTAGGACAGGGATGGGATATGGCTACACCTTC; CDR3: CASSRTGMGYGYTF
J: TRBJ1-5; D: TRBD1; size: many; V: TRBV18; DNA: TGTGCCAGCTCAACCCAGGGGGCTCCCAATCAGCCCCAGCATTTT; CDR3: CASSTQGAPNQPQHF
J: TRBJ1-2; D: TRBD1; size: many; V: TRBV20-1; DNA: TGCAGTGCTAGTGAAGGGGGCGTCTATGGCTACACCTTC; CDR3: CSASEGGVYGYTF
J: TRBJ2-2; D: NA; size: NA; V: TRBV28; DNA: TGTGCCAGCAGAACCATTAACACCGGGGAGCTGTTTTTT; CDR3: CASRTINTGELFF
J: TRBJ1-6; D: NA; size: many; V: TRBV5-8; DNA: TGTGCCAGCCCCCCACGAGCAGGGGATGGTTCACCCCTCCACTTT; CDR3: CASPPRAGDGSPLHF
J: TRBJ2-2; D: NA; size: many; V: TRBV6-6; DNA: TGTGCCAGCGGTCCTTCACGGGAGTACACCGGGGAGCTGTTTTTT; CDR3: CASGPSREYTGELFF
J: TRBJ1-3; D: NA; size: NA; V: TRBV28; DNA: TGTGCCAGCACCAAGGGTAGTCGGCATGGCTACACCATATATTTT; CDR3: CASTKGSRHGYTIYF
J: TRBJ2-2; D: TRBD2; size: many; V: TRBV11-2; DNA: TGTGCCAGCAGCTTAAGCGGGAGGAACACCGGGGAGCTGTTTTTT; CDR3: CASSLSGRNTGELFF
J: TRBJ2-7; D: TRBD2; size: medium-sized; V: TRBV10-2; DNA: TGCGCCAGCAGCTTGCGGGAGGTTAGTGAGCAGTACTTC; CDR3: CASSLREVSEQYF
J: TRBJ1-1; D: NA; size: NA; V: TRBV7-9; DNA: TGTGCCAGCAGAAAAGCTGGGGCAGAAGCTTTCTTT; CDR3: CASRKAGAEAFF
J: TRBJ1-2; D: TRBD1; size: NA; V: TRBV10-3; DNA: TGTGCCAGCAGTACCCGGGCGGGGACAGGGCGAGCTAACCATGGCTACACCTTC; CDR3: CASSTRAGTGRANHGYTF
J: TRBJ2-7; D: NA; size: NA; V: TRBV29-1; DNA: TGCAGCGTTTTACCCGCGGGCGGGAACTACGAGCAGTACTTC; CDR3: CSVLPAGGNYEQYF
J: TRBJ1-6; D: NA; size: once; V: TRBV10-3; DNA: TGTGCCATCAGCCCTTTTGGGGCGGGGAGGTCACCCCTCCACTTT; CDR3: CAISPFGAGRSPLHF
J: TRBJ1-2; D: TRBD1; size: NA; V: TRBV7-9; DNA: TGTGCCAGCAGCTATATCCACGGACAGGGGGCTGGCTACACCTTC; CDR3: CASSYIHGQGAGYTF